One sample yielded the 13 T cell receptor beta chains listed below, sequenced in a study of OX40 agonist ivuxolimab in advanced cancers. Repertoires were generated with immunoSEQ multiplex PCR, while TCRdb's copy carries only in-frame clones and drops some. The sample consists of around 52,000 clones, more than 80% of them appearing once. The sequencing here drew on CD4+ or CD8+ T cells sorted from blood, taken in a trial of the OX40 agonist ivuxolimab. The receptors originated from an adult with an advanced solid tumor such as melanoma, head and neck, liver or kidney cancer.

The rearrangement uses TRBV18 and TRBJ1-1; D possibly corresponds to TRBD1 (6 bases). The CDR3 spans 15 residues. Trimming pared 6 bases from V and 1 base from J, leaving 15 bases between. Germline lookup yields CDR1 KGHSH and CDR2 LQKENI. CDR3 sequence: CASSDTGRRNTEAFF. The CDR3, as DNA: TGTGCCAGCTCCGATACAGGGAGAAGGAACACTGAAGCTTTCTTT.

This CDR3 reads CASSEYFGPGTDTQYF. In nucleotides, the CDR3 is TGTGCCAGCAGTGAATATTTCGGCCCAGGAACAGATACGCAGTATTTT. V is TRBV25-1 and J is TRBJ2-3; no firm D call. Trimming took 0 bases from V and 3 from J, leaving 13 bases between them. Germline V lookup: CDR1 MGHDK, CDR2 SYGVNS. The CDR3 is 16 amino acids.

The chain carries TRBV7-9 and TRBJ2-3; TRBD2 agrees at 11 bases. The J segment lost 0 bases and the V segment lost 10 bases, leaving 6 bases of the junction unmatched. The CDR3 is 15 amino acids. Germline V gene lookup returns CDR1 SEHNR and CDR2 FQNEAQ (reference sequence). The CDR3: CAIGTSGGSTDTQYF. The CDR3 DNA follows: TGTGCCATCGGGACTAGCGGAGGTAGCACAGATACGCAGTATTTT.

The rearrangement joins TRBV19 to TRBJ1-3; D is uncertain. Germline V gene sequence: CDR1 LNHDA, CDR2 SQIVND (reference sequence). The germline V and J ends were trimmed by 8 bases and 4 bases, with 24 bases remaining between them. CDR3 length: 17 residues. This chain's CDR3 is CASSPWPRARSGNTIYF. CDR3 coding DNA: TGTGCCAGTTCCCCCTGGCCGAGGGCCCGCTCAGGAAACACCATATATTTT. The variable domain in full, with the rest retrieved from reference TRBV19 and TRBJ1-3, is DGGITQSPKYLFRKEGQNVTLSCEQNLNHDAMYWYRQDPGQGLRLIYYSQIVNDFQKGDIAEGYSVSREKKESFPLTVTSAQKNPTAFYLCASSPWPRARSGNTIYFGEGSWLTVV.

This clone occurred a few times. The chain is built from TRBV30 and TRBJ2-1, with 7 bases identical to TRBD1. Germline-derived CDR1 and CDR2 are GTSNPN and SVGIG (reference sequence). The CDR3 is 16 amino acids. Trimming cost V 0 bases and J 9 bases; bases outside gene matches: 14. The CDR3 nucleotides read TGTGCCTGGAGTGTACCATGGCAGGGGGAACTCGGTGAGCAGTTCTTC. Residues: CAWSVPWQGELGEQFF. Looking up the rest from reference TRBV30 and TRBJ2-1 gives the full variable domain: SQTIHQWPATLVQPVGSPLSLECTVEGTSNPNLYWYRQAAGRGLQLLFYSVGIGQISSEVPQNLSASRPQDRQFILSSKKLLLSDSGFYLCAWSVPWQGELGEQFFGPGTRLTVL.

The rearrangement uses TRBV19 and TRBJ2-7; D may be TRBD2 (5 bases). Trimming took off 0 bases at V and 3 bases at J, with 12 bases between the two ends. From germline, CDR1 is LNHDA and CDR2 SQIVND (reference sequence). This CDR3 contains 15 residues. The CDR3 protein is CASSIDRGLSYEQYF. The CDR3 region has the DNA TGTGCCAGTAGTATAGATCGAGGGTTAAGCTACGAGCAGTACTTC.

This chain links TRBV7-8 with TRBJ2-7; 7 positions agree with TRBD1. This CDR3 is 18 amino acids long. V trimming: 0 bases; J trimming: 2 bases; junction bases outside the gene matches: 13. The germline V gene encodes CDR1 SGHVS and CDR2 FQNEAQ. The CDR3 region has the DNA TGTGCCAGCAGCTTAGCGAAGGGGGCGCAACAATTTACCTACGAGCAGTACTTC. Its translation: CASSLAKGAQQFTYEQYF.

V is TRBV29-1 and J is TRBJ1-2; unclear D gene. This CDR3 spans 13 amino acids. The germline V gene encodes CDR1 SQVTM and CDR2 ANQGSEA. Between the trimmed V and J ends, which lost 2 bases and 8 bases, there was a span of 15 bases. The CDR3 protein is CSVETTATGGYTF. The CDR3 DNA reads as TGCAGCGTTGAAACCACAGCCACGGGGGGCTACACCTTC. Full variable domain (outside the CDR3, taken from reference TRBV29-1 and TRBJ1-2): SAVISQKPSRDICQRGTSLTIQCQVDSQVTMMFWYRQQPGQSLTLIATANQGSEATYESGFVIDKFPISRPNLTFSTLTVSNMSPEDSSIYLCSVETTATGGYTFGSGTRLTVV.

The gene calls are TRBV5-1 and TRBJ1-2; D possibly corresponds to TRBD1 (6 bases). Trimming left V 0 bases short and J 8 bases short, with 11 bases between. CDR1 SGHRS and CDR2 YFSETQ come from the germline V gene. The CDR3 runs 13 residues. The CDR3 sequence: CASSLDRARGYTF. The CDR3 DNA is TGCGCCAGCAGCTTGGACAGGGCTCGAGGCTACACCTTC.

J is TRBJ2-7 and V is TRBV7-8, with D hard to call. Germline values: CDR1 SGHVS, CDR2 FQNEAQ. The CDR3 is made up of 11 amino acids. V was cut by 4 bases and J by 4 bases, with 5 bases left in between. The CDR3 reads CASSSMYEQYF. The CDR3 nucleotides are TGTGCCAGCAGCTCAATGTACGAGCAGTACTTC. Filled out from reference TRBV7-8 and TRBJ2-7, the complete variable domain reads GAGVSQSPRYKVAKRGQDVALRCDPISGHVSLFWYQQALGQGPEFLTYFQNEAQLDKSGLPSDRFFAERPEGSVSTLKIQRTQQEDSAVYLCASSSMYEQYFGPGTRLTVT.

The gene calls are TRBV5-1 and TRBJ2-7, with D possibly being TRBD1 (6 bases). V lost 0 bases and J 5 bases, leaving 6 bases between the germline ends. Germline V gene lookup returns CDR1 SGHRS and CDR2 YFSETQ. The CDR3 runs 12 residues. The CDR3 region is CASSLAGDEQYF. CDR3 DNA: TGCGCCAGCAGCTTGGCAGGGGACGAGCAGTACTTC.

The V and J genes are TRBV10-3 and TRBJ2-1, with 9 bases aligning to TRBD1. The germline CDR1 and CDR2 sequences are ENHRY and SYGVKD. The CDR3 loop spans 14 amino acids. V was clipped by 6 bases and J by 3 bases; unmatched bases: 3. For the CDR3, the DNA is TGTGCCATCAGGATGGACAGGGGCTACAATGAGCAGTTCTTC. It is translated as CAIRMDRGYNEQFF.

The gene calls are TRBV2 and TRBJ2-3, with unresolved D. In germline, CDR1 is SNHLY, CDR2 FYNNEI. This CDR3 region has 13 residues. Trimming removed 8 bases at V and 0 bases at J, with 9 bases between. CDR3 coding DNA: TGTGCCAGCGAGGCTGGAAGCACAGATACGCAGTATTTT. Translation gives CASEAGSTDTQYF.